These 17 T cell receptor beta chains came from one sample sequenced in a study of OX40 agonist ivuxolimab in advanced cancers. Only in-frame clones appear in the TCRdb table, and some are missing; sequencing was by immunoSEQ multiplex PCR. The repertoire holds 55,000 to 80,000 clones, with just over 85% as singletons. Here the sequenced sample was CD4+ or CD8+ T cells sorted from blood, taken in a trial of the OX40 agonist ivuxolimab. The source is an adult with an advanced solid tumor such as melanoma, head and neck, liver or kidney cancer.

The rearrangement uses TRBV6-1 and TRBJ1-1; D is unclear. The CDR3 runs to 13 residues. Trimming shortened V by 11 bases and J by 1 base, and 14 bases separated the two germline ends. Germline lookup yields CDR1 MNHNS and CDR2 SASEGT. In DNA, the CDR3 is TGTGCCGGTCAGACGAGCCCGAACACTGAAGCTTTCTTT. As protein: CAGQTSPNTEAFF.

This chain uses TRBV28 with TRBJ1-4; D gene uncertain. In germline, CDR1 is MDHEN, CDR2 SYDVKM. V gave up 5 bases and J gave up 4 bases, with 14 bases separating them. The CDR3 sequence is 15 residues long. The CDR3 region is CASSTLAGFNEKLFF. The CDR3 nucleotides read TGTGCCAGCAGTACCTTAGCTGGGTTTAATGAAAAACTGTTTTTT.

The chain uses TRBV30 and TRBJ2-7, with unresolved D. CDR1 and CDR2 (germline): GTSNPN, SVGIG (reference sequence). Between the trimmed V and J ends, which lost 3 bases and 2 bases, there was a span of 11 bases. CDR3 length: 13 residues. The CDR3 is CAWSARFPYEQYF. The CDR3 DNA reads as TGTGCCTGGAGCGCCCGATTTCCCTACGAGCAGTACTTC.

The J gene is TRBJ2-1, the V gene TRBV9, with 10 bases fitting TRBD2. In germline, CDR1 is SGDLS, CDR2 YYNGEE. The V segment lost 2 bases and the J segment 10 bases; nucleotides outside the gene matches: 6. This CDR3 spans 14 amino acids. The CDR3, as DNA: TGTGCCAGCAGCGTGGTAGCGGGGGGTGGAGAGCAGTTCTTC. This translates into CASSVVAGGGEQFF.

This chain links TRBV5-1 with TRBJ2-1, with 12 bases fitting TRBD2. Germline V lookup: CDR1 SGHRS, CDR2 YFSETQ. This CDR3 contains 18 residues. Trimming removed 1 base from V and 0 bases from J; junction bases left unmatched: 5. The CDR3 DNA reads as TGCGCCAGCAGCTTGAGAACTAGCGGGGGGCCCTCCTACAATGAGCAGTTCTTC. It is translated as CASSLRTSGGPSYNEQFF. The full variable domain, with the rest looked up from reference TRBV5-1 and TRBJ2-1, is KAGVTQTPRYLIKTRGQQVTLSCSPISGHRSVSWYQQTPGQGLQFLFEYFSETQRNKGNFPGRFSGRQFSNSRSEMNVSTLELGDSALYLCASSLRTSGGPSYNEQFFGPGTRLTVL.

The rearrangement links TRBV9 to TRBJ2-1, with TRBD1 matching over 9 bases. In germline, CDR1 is SGDLS, CDR2 YYNGEE. The CDR3 is 15 amino acids. V gave up 3 bases and J gave up 6 bases; unmatched junction bases: 7. CDR3 in amino acids: CASSGGTGSANEQFF. The CDR3 region has the DNA TGTGCCAGCAGCGGCGGGACAGGGTCTGCCAATGAGCAGTTCTTC.

The V gene is TRBV19, the J gene TRBJ1-3, with a weak D call TRBD1 (5 bases). The CDR3 sequence is 14 residues long. With 7 bases removed from V and 4 bases from J, the gap between germline ends came to 14 bases. Germline loops: CDR1 LNHDA, CDR2 SQIVND (reference sequence). The CDR3 loop is CASNPGPVGNTIYF. In DNA, the CDR3 is TGTGCCAGTAATCCGGGGCCGGTAGGAAACACCATATATTTT.

The V call is TRBV5-6, the J call TRBJ1-3; D not resolved. CDR1 and CDR2 from the germline V gene are SGHDT and YYEEEE. The V end lost 2 bases, the J end lost 4 bases, and 4 bases lay between the germline ends. The CDR3 spans 12 residues. CDR3 loop: CASSFGGNTIYF. The CDR3 DNA is TGTGCCAGCAGCTTTGGCGGAAACACCATATATTTT. The full variable domain, completed using reference TRBV5-6 and TRBJ1-3, is DAGVTQSPTHLIKTRGQQVTLRCSPKSGHDTVSWYQQALGQGPQFIFQYYEEEERQRGNFPDRFSGHQFPNYSSELNVNALLLGDSALYLCASSFGGNTIYFGEGSWLTVV.

For this clone: Distinct nucleotide sequences in the sample also encode this CDR3. The rearrangement links TRBV28 to TRBJ1-2; possibly TRBD1 for D (5 bases). Germline loops: CDR1 MDHEN, CDR2 SYDVKM. This CDR3 spans 14 amino acids. Trimming took 10 bases from V and 4 from J, leaving 19 bases between them. CDR3 DNA sequence: TGTGCCATCCCCGGGAGCGGGGGGAGCTATGGCTACACCTTC. Its translation is CAIPGSGGSYGYTF.

This clone has more than one count but fewer than ten. V is TRBV5-1 and J is TRBJ2-3; 10 positions match TRBD2. The germline CDR1 and CDR2 sequences are SGHRS and YFSETQ. This CDR3 comprises 16 residues. V lost 2 bases, J lost 5 bases, and 8 bases stayed unmatched. DNA for the CDR3: TGCGCCAGCAGCTTAAGCGGGGGGGCCCTGGGAGATACGCAGTATTTT. Its protein is CASSLSGGALGDTQYF.

The rearrangement links TRBV5-1 to TRBJ1-2, with D perhaps TRBD1 (5 bases). Per the germline V gene, CDR1 is SGHRS and CDR2 is YFSETQ. CDR3 size: 13 residues. Trimming pared 3 bases from V and 4 bases from J, leaving 10 bases between. CDR3 sequence reads: CASSWDDSYGYTF. CDR3 nucleotides: TGCGCCAGCAGCTGGGACGACAGCTATGGCTACACCTTC. Full variable domain (remainder filled in from reference TRBV5-1 and TRBJ1-2): KAGVTQTPRYLIKTRGQQVTLSCSPISGHRSVSWYQQTPGQGLQFLFEYFSETQRNKGNFPGRFSGRQFSNSRSEMNVSTLELGDSALYLCASSWDDSYGYTFGSGTRLTVV.

Points on this clone: Within the sample, other DNA sequences also encode this same CDR3. J is TRBJ2-5 and V is TRBV2; D might be TRBD1 or TRBD2, each matching 5 bases. Germline V gene lookup returns CDR1 SNHLY and CDR2 FYNNEI. The CDR3 covers 12 residues. Trimming removed 3 bases at V and 4 bases at J, with 6 bases between. CDR3 bases: TGTGCCAGCAGTGAGAGGGGAGAGACCCAGTACTTC. This gives the protein CASSERGETQYF.

The chain links TRBV2 to TRBJ2-1; TRBD2 agrees at 9 bases. V shed 3 bases and J 4 bases; nucleotides not matched to a gene: 7. This CDR3 is 16 amino acids long. Germline V gives CDR1 SNHLY, CDR2 FYNNEI. As DNA, the CDR3 is TGTGCCAGCAGTGAGGCTGGCGGGGGGGGGTACAATGAGCAGTTCTTC. Protein sequence: CASSEAGGGGYNEQFF.

DNA of the CDR3: TGTGCCAGCAGTGAGGGCAGGGGAGGAGGTCAGCCCCAGCATTTT. Amino acids: CASSEGRGGGQPQHF. The chain employs TRBV2 and TRBJ1-5; D may be TRBD1 (6 bases). CDR3 length: 15 amino acids. V dropped 3 bases and J dropped 6 bases, with 15 bases sitting between them. The germline V gene encodes CDR1 SNHLY and CDR2 FYNNEI.

The chain recombines TRBV6-1 with TRBJ1-5; the D gene is possibly TRBD1 (6 bases). V dropped 7 bases and J dropped 2 bases, with 15 bases sitting between them. This CDR3 has 15 residues. Germline lookup yields CDR1 MNHNS and CDR2 SASEGT. The CDR3 loop reads CASTLTGQGNQPQHF. As DNA, the CDR3 is TGTGCCAGCACGCTCACAGGGCAAGGCAATCAGCCCCAGCATTTT.

This chain connects TRBV7-3 to TRBJ1-6, with a tentative D call TRBD1 (5 bases). The V end was cut by 2 bases, the J end by 9 bases, with 14 bases between. CDR1 is SGHTA, CDR2 FQGTGA, per germline. CDR3 size: 15 residues. The CDR3 DNA is TGTGCCAGCAGCTTATCGGGGGTATCGTCTTCACCCCTCCACTTT. Its translation: CASSLSGVSSSPLHF.

This clone was seen once. The chain recombines TRBV29-1 with TRBJ1-2; D is uncertain. The CDR3 totals 11 residues. The ends were cut back, 8 bases at V and 8 bases at J, with 15 bases in the middle. The V gene's germline CDR1 is SQVTM and CDR2 ANQGSEA. The CDR3 protein is CSTNTLGGYTF. In nucleotides, the CDR3 is TGCAGCACCAACACCCTAGGCGGCTACACCTTC.